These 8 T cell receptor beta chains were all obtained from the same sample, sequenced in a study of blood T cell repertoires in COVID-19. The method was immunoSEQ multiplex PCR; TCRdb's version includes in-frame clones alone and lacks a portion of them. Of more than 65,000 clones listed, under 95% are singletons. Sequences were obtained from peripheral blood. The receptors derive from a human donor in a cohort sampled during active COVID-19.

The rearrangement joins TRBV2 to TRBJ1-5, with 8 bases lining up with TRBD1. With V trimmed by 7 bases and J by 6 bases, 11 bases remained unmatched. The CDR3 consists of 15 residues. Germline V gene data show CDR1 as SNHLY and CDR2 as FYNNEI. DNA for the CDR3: TGTGCCAGCAACCCGGACAGGGATGGCGTTCAGCCCCAGCATTTT. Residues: CASNPDRDGVQPQHF.

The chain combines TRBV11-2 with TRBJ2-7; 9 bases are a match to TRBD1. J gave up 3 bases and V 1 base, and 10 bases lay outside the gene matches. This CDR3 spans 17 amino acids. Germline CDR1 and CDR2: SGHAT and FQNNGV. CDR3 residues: CASSLGSSGQGFYEQYF. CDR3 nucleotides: TGTGCCAGCAGCTTAGGCTCTTCCGGACAGGGGTTCTACGAGCAGTACTTC. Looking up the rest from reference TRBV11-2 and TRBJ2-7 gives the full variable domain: EAGVAQSPRYKIIEKRQSVAFWCNPISGHATLYWYQQILGQGPKLLIQFQNNGVVDDSQLPKDRFSAERLKGVDSTLKIQPAKLEDSAVYLCASSLGSSGQGFYEQYFGPGTRLTVT.

CDR3 DNA: TGTGCCAGCAGCGGCTCGGGGAGGGTAACTAACTATGGCTACACCTTC. Protein: CASSGSGRVTNYGYTF. The chain is built from TRBV9 and TRBJ1-2, with D uncertain. The germline V gene encodes CDR1 SGDLS and CDR2 YYNGEE. This CDR3 contains 16 residues. V was shortened by 3 bases and J by 0 bases, with 15 bases between the two germline ends.

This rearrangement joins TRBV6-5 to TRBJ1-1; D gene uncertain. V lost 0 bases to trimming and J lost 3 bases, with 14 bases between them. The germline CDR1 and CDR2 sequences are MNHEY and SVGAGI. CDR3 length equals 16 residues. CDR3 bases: TGTGCCAGCAGTTACTCCCTCGGGGTTCTTGACACTGAAGCTTTCTTT. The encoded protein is CASSYSLGVLDTEAFF.

DNA for the CDR3: TGTGCCAGCAGTTACTCAGAGACTAGCGTAGAGACCCAGTACTTC. It translates to CASSYSETSVETQYF. The chain uses TRBV6-2 or TRBV6-3 and TRBJ2-5; 8 positions match TRBD2. The CDR3 is made up of 15 amino acids. J gave up 4 bases and V 0 bases, and 4 bases lay outside the gene matches. Per germline, CDR1 MNHEY and CDR2 SVGEGT.

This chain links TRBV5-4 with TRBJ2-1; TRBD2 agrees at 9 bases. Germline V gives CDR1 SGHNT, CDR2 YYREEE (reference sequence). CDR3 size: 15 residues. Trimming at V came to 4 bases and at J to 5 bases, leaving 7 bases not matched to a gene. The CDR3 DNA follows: TGTGCCAGCAGCCCTAGCGGGGCGCGGGACAATGAGCAGTTCTTC. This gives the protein CASSPSGARDNEQFF. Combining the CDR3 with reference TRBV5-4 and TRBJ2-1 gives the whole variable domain ETGVTQSPTHLIKTRGQQVTLRCSSQSGHNTVSWYQQALGQGPQFIFQYYREEENGRGNFPPRFSGLQFPNYSSELNVNALELDDSALYLCASSPSGARDNEQFFGPGTRLTVL.

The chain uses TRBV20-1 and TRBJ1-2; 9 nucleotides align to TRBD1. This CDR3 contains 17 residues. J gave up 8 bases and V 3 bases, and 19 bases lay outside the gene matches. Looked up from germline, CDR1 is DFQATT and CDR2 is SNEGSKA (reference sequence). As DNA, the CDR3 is TGCAGTGCTAGTCGTCCCCTTTGGACAGGGGTATCATACGGCTACACCTTC. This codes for CSASRPLWTGVSYGYTF.

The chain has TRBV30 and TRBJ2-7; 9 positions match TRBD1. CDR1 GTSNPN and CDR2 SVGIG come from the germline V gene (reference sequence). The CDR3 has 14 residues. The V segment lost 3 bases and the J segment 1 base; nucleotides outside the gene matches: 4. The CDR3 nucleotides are TGTGCCTGGAGAAAACAGGGGGCTTCCTACGAGCAGTACTTC. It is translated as CAWRKQGASYEQYF.